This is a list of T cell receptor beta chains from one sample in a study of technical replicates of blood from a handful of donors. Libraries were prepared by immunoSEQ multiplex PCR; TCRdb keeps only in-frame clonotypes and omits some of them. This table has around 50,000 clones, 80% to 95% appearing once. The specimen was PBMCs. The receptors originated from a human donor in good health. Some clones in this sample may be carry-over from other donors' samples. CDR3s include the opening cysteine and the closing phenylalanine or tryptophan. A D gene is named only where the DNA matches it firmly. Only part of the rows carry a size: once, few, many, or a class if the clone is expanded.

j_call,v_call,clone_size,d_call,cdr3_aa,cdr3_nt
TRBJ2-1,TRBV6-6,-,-,CASLRARGSYNEQFF,TGTGCCAGCCTCCGGGCCAGGGGCTCCTACAATGAGCAGTTCTTC
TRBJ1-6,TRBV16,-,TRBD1,CASSKGTGGLYNSPLHF,TGTGCCAGCAGCAAGGGGACAGGGGGGTTGTATAATTCACCCCTCCACTTT
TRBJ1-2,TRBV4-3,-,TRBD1,CASSQDEQGAEGYTF,TGCGCCAGCAGCCAAGATGAACAGGGGGCAGAGGGCTACACCTTC
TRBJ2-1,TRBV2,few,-,CASSDGETIYNEQFF,TGTGCCAGCAGTGATGGGGAGACGATTTACAATGAGCAGTTCTTC
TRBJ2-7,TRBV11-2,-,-,CASSLGTTSYEQYF,TGTGCCAGCAGCTTAGGGACTACCTCCTACGAGCAGTACTTC
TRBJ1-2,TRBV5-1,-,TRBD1,CASSAQGALFYGYTF,TGCGCCAGCAGCGCACAGGGGGCCCTCTTCTATGGCTACACCTTC
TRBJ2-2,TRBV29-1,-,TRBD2,CSVSQGLAGGGGELFF,TGCAGCGTTTCGCAGGGTCTAGCGGGAGGTGGCGGGGAGCTGTTTTTT
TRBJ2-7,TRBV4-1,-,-,CASSQVQATYEQYF,TGCGCCAGCAGCCAAGTACAGGCCACCTACGAGCAGTACTTC
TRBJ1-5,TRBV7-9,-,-,CASSFAGGQPQHF,TGTGCCAGCAGCTTCGCGGGGGGCCAGCCCCAGCATTTT
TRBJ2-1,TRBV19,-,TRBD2,CASSISLASGSMDEQFF,TGTGCCAGTAGTATTTCTCTCGCTAGCGGGAGTATGGATGAGCAGTTCTTC